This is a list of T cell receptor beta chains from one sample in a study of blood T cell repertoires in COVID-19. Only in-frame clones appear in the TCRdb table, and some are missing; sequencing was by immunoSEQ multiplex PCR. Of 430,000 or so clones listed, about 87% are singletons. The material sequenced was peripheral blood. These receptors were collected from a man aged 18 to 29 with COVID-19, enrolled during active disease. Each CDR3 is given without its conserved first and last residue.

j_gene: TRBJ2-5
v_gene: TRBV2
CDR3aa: ASSTSETQY

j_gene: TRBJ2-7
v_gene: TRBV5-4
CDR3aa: ASSPGVAYEQY

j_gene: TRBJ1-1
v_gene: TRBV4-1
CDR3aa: ASSLGQGNTEAF

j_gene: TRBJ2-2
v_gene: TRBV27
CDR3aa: ASSQSRQGVNTGELF

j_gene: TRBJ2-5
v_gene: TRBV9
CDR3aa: ASSPMGLETQY

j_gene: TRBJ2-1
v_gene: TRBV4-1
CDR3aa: ASSRSYRDRVYNEQF

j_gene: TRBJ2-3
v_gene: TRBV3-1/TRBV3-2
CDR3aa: ASSQGASGGSRTQY

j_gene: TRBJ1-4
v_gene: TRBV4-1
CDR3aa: ASSQGTGRATNEKLF

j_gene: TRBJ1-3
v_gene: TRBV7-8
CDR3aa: ASSPPGQTFENTIY

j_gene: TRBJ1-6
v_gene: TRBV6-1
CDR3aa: ASSESVYNSPLH

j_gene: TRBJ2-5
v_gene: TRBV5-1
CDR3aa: ASSLVQGETQY

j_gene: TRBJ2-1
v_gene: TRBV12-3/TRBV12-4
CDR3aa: ASSLGGGEQF

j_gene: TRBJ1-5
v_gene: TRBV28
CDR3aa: ASKRGYRTGSLQPQH

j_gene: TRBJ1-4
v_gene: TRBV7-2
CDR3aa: ASSFGGTANEKLF

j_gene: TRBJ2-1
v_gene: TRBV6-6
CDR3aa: ASSYGGNRAHNEQF

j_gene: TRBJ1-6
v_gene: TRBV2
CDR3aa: ASGIQGAYNSPLH

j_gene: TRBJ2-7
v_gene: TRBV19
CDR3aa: ASSIGQGLLYEQY

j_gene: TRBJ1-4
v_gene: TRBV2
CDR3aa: ASSEREAGLEKLF

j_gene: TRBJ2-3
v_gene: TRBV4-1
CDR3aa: ASSSTSLDTQY

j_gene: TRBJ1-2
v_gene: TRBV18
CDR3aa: ASSLDRVYGYT

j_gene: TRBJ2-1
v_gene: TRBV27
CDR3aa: ASSPISGTSGYNEQF

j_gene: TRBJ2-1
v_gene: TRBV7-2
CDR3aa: ASSLMGSYNEQF

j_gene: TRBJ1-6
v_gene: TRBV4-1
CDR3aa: ASSLRTLGVDYNSPLH

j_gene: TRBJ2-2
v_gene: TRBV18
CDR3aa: ASSRGLTNTGELF

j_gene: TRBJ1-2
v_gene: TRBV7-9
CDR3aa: ASSWPARTNYGYT

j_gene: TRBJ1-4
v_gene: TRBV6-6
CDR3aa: ASSYSGATNEKLF

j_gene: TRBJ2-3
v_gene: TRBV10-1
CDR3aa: ASSESRADTQY

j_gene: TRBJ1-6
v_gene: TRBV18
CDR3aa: ASSPRAGHSPLH

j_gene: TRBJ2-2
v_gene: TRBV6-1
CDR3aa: ASSEEMRQGISGELF

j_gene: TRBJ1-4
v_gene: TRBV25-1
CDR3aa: ASSTIGGQDEKLF

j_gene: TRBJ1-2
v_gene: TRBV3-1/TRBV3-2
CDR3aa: ASSQRRGHYGYT

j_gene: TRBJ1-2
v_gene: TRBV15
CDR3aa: ATSPRAGQRTYYGYT

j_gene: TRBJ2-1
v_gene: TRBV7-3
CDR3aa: ASSLLAGASNEQF

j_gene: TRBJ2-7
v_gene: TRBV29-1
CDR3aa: SVILAGLGYEQY

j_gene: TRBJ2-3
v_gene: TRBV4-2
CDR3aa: ASSQERSGSLRDTQY

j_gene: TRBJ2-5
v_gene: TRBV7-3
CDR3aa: ASSSTGTGAETQY

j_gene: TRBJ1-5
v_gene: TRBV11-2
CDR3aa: ASSLDQGRGQPQH

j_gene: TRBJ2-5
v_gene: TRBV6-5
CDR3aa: ASRETGEETQY

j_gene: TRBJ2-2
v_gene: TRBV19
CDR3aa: ASSTSGRLTGELF

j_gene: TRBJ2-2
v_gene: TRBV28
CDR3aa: ASSRGTANTGELF

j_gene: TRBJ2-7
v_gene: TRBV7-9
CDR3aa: ASTETPSYEQY

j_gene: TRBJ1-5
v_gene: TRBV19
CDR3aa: ASRGRGDQPQH

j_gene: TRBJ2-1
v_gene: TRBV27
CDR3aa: ASSSLAGTEDL

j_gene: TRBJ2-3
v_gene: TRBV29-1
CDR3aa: SGGLLTDTQY

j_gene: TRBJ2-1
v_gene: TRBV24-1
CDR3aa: ATSDLGRGDDNEQF

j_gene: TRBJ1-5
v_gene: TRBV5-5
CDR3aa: ASSSGVIGNQPQH

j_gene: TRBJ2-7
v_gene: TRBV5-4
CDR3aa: ASSGGTSGRSYEQY

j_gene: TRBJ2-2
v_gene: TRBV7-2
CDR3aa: ASKLAGVNTGELF

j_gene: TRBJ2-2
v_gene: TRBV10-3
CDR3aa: AISESNWVGQTITGELF

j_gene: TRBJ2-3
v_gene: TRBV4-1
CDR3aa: ASSSWDSSTDTQY

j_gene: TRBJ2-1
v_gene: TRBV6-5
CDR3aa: ASSLQQDGTNEQF

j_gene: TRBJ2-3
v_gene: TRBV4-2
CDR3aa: ASSRGLAGLTDTQY

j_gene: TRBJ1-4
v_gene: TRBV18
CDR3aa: ASSPTVLTTNEKLF

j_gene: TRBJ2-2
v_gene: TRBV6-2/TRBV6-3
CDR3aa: ASSYSNLVSGELF